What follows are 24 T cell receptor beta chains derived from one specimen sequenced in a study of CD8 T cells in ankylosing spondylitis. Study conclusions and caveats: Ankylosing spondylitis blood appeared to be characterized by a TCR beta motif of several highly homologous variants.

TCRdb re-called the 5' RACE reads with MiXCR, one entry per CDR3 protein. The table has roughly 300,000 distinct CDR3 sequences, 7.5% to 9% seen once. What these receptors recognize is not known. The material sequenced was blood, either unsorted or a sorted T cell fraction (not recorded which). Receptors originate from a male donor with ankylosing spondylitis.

In DNA, the CDR3 is TGTGCCAGCAGTAGGTCCCTAGGTAGCGGGGGAGGGACTAGCACAGATACGCAGTATTTT. Encoded protein: CASSRSLGSGGGTSTDTQYF. This sequence joins TRBV12-3 or TRBV12-4 and TRBJ2-3, with 9 bases that match TRBD2. V trimming: 5 bases; J trimming: 0 bases; junction bases outside the gene matches: 18. CDR3 size: 20 residues.

The CDR3: CASSPGREIYEQYF. The CDR3 DNA is TGCGCCAGCAGCCCGGGTCGAGAGATCTACGAGCAGTACTTC. This chain links TRBV5-1 with TRBJ2-7; D is ambiguous. Trimming stripped 4 bases from V and 3 bases from J, with 14 bases between. The CDR3 spans 14 residues. CDR1 SGHRS and CDR2 YFSETQ come from the germline V gene.

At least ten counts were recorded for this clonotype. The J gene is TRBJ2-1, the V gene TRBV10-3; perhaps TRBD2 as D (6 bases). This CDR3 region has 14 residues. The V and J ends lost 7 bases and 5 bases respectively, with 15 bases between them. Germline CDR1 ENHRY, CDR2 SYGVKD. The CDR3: CAITQAGFDNEQFF. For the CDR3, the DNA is TGTGCCATCACGCAGGCGGGATTCGACAATGAGCAGTTCTTC.

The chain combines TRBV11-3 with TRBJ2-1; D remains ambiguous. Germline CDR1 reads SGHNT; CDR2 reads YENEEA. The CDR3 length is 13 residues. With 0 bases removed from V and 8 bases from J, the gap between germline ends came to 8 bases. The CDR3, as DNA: TGTGCCAGCAGCTTAGAAGGGCCCGATGAGCAGTTCTTC. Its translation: CASSLEGPDEQFF. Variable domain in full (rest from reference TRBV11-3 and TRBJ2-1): EAGVVQSPRYKIIEKKQPVAFWCNPISGHNTLYWYLQNLGQGPELLIRYENEEAVDDSQLPKDRFSAERLKGVDSTLKIQPAELGDSAVYLCASSLEGPDEQFFGPGTRLTVL.

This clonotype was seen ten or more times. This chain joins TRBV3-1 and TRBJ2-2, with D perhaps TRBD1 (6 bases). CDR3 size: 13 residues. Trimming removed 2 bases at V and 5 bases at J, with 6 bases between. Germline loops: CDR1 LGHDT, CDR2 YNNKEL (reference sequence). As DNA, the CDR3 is TGTGCCAGCAGCCAAAGGGGGACCGGGGAGCTGTTTTTT. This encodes CASSQRGTGELFF.

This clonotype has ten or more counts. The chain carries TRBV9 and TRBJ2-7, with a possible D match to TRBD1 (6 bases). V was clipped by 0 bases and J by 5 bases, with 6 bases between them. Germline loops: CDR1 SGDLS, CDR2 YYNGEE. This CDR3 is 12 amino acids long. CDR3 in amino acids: CASSVGDNEQYF. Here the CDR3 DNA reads TGTGCCAGCAGCGTAGGGGACAACGAGCAGTACTTC.

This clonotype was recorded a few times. The CDR3 DNA is TGTGCCAGCTTAGGGCTCTCAGGGGCCACTGAAGCTTTCTTT. Encoded protein: CASLGLSGATEAFF. The V gene is TRBV21-1, the J gene TRBJ1-1. TRBV21-1 is flagged as a pseudogene. This CDR3 contains 14 residues.

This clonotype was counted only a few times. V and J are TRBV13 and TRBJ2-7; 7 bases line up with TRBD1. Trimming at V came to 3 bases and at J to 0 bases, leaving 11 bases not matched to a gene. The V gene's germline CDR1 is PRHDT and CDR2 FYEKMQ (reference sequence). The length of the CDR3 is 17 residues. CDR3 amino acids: CASSFKNDRVFSYEQYF. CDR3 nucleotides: TGTGCCAGCAGCTTTAAGAACGACAGGGTATTCTCCTACGAGCAGTACTTC. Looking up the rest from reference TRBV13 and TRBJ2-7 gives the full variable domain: AAGVIQSPRHLIKEKRETATLKCYPIPRHDTVYWYQQGPGQDPQFLISFYEKMQSDKGSIPDRFSAQQFSDYHSELNMSSLELGDSALYFCASSFKNDRVFSYEQYFGPGTRLTVT.

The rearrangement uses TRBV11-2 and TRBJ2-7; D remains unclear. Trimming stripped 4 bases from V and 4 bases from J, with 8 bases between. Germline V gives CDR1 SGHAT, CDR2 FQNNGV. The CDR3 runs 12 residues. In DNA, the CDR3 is TGTGCCAGCAGCTCTCCCAGGTACGAGCAGTACTTC. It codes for CASSSPRYEQYF.

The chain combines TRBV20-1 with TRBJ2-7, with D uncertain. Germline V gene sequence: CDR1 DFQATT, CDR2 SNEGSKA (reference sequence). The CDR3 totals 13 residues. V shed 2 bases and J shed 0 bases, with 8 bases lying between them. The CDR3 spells CSARLRRSYEQYF. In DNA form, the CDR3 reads TGCAGTGCTAGACTGAGACGCTCCTACGAGCAGTACTTC.

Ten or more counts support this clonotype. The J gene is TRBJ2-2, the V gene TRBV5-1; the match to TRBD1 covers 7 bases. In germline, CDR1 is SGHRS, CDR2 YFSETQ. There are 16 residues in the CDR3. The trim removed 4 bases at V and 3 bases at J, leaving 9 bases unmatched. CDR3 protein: CASSPTQDRYTGELFF. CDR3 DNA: TGCGCCAGCAGCCCTACCCAGGACAGGTACACCGGGGAGCTGTTTTTT.

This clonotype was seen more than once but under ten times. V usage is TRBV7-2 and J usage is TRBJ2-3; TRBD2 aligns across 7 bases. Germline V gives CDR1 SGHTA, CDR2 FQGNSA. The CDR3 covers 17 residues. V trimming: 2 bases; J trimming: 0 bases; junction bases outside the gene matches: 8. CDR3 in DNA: TGTGCCAGCAGCTTAAATAGCGGGCGCCTTAGCACAGATACGCAGTATTTT. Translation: CASSLNSGRLSTDTQYF.

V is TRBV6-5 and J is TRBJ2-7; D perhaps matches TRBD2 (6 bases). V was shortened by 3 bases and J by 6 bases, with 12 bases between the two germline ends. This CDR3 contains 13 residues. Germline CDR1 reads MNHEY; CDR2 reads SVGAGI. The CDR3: CASSYTRGSEQYF. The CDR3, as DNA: TGTGCCAGCAGTTATACACGGGGGAGCGAGCAGTACTTC.

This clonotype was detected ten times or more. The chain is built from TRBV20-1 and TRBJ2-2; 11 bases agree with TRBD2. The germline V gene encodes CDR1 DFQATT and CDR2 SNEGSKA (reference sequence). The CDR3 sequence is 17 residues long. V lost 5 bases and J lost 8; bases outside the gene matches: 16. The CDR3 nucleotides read TGCAGTGCTGTACACCCTTTTAGCGGGAGGGCCGAGGGGGAGCTGTTTTTT. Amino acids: CSAVHPFSGRAEGELFF.

CDR3 region: CASSPGTPDTGELFF. The CDR3 DNA follows: TGTGCCAGCAGCCCCGGGACACCAGACACCGGGGAGCTGTTTTTT. The genes are TRBV11-3 and TRBJ2-2, with D possibly TRBD1 on 6 matching bases. The germline gives CDR1 SGHNT, CDR2 YENEEA. V was pared by 5 bases and J by 3 bases, with 13 bases between. The CDR3 covers 15 residues. Full variable domain (outside the CDR3, taken from reference TRBV11-3 and TRBJ2-2): EAGVVQSPRYKIIEKKQPVAFWCNPISGHNTLYWYLQNLGQGPELLIRYENEEAVDDSQLPKDRFSAERLKGVDSTLKIQPAELGDSAVYLCASSPGTPDTGELFFGEGSRLTVL.

CDR3 sequence (DNA): TGCGCCAGCACGATCACGGGCAGGCGCGAGCAGTACTTC. Its translation: CASTITGRREQYF. V gene TRBV5-1 combines with J gene TRBJ2-7; no clear D gene. CDR1 and CDR2 from the germline V gene are SGHRS and YFSETQ. This CDR3 is built from 13 residues. V was shortened by 6 bases and J by 6 bases, with 16 bases between the two germline ends.

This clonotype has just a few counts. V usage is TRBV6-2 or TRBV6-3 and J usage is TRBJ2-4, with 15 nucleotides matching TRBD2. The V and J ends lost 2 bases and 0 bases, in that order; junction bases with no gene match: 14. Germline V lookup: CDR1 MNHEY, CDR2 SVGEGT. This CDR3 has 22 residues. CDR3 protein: CASSYPRTSGREPMLAKNIQYF. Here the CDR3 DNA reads TGTGCCAGCAGTTACCCCCGGACTAGCGGGAGGGAACCAATGCTAGCCAAAAACATTCAGTACTTC.

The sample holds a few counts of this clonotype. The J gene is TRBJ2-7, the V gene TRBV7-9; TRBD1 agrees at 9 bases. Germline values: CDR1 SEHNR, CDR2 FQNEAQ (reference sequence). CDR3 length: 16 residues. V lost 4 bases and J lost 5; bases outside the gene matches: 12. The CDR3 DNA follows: TGTGCCAGCAGCTCCCTGGCGAGACAGGGGGTCGACGAGCAGTACTTC. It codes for CASSSLARQGVDEQYF.

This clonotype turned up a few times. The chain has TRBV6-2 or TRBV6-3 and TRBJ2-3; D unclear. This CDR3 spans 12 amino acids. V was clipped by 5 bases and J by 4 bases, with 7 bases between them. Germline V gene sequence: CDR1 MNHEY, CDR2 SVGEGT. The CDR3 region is CASSQTSDTQYF. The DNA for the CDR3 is TGTGCCAGCAGTCAGACGTCAGATACGCAGTATTTT.

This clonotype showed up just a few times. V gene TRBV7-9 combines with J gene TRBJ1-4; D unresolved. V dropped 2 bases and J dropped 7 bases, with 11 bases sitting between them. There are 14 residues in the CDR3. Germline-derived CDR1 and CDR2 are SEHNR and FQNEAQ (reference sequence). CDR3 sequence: CASSLSPGGEKLFF. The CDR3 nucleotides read TGTGCCAGCAGCTTAAGCCCGGGAGGTGAAAAACTGTTTTTT.

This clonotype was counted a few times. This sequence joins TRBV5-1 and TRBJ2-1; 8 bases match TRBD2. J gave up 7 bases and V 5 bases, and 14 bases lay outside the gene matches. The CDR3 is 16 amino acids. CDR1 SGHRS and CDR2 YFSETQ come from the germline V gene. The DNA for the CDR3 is TGCGCCAGCAGTTTAGAGCGGGAGCCATTTGGAAATGAGCAGTTCTTC. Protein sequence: CASSLEREPFGNEQFF.

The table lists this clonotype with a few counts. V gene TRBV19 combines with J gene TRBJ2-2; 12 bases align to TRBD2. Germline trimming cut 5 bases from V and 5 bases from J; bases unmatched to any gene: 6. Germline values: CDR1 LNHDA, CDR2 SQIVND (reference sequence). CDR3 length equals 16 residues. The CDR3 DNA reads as TGTGCCAGTAGTTCCCTAGCGGGGGGGCCGACCGGGGAGCTGTTTTTT. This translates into CASSSLAGGPTGELFF.

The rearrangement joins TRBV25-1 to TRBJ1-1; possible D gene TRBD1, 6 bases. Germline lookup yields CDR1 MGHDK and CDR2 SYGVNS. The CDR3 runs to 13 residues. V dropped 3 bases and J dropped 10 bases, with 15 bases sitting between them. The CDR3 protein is CASSDAGAAVAFF. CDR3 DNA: TGTGCCAGCAGTGATGCAGGGGCAGCAGTAGCTTTCTTT.

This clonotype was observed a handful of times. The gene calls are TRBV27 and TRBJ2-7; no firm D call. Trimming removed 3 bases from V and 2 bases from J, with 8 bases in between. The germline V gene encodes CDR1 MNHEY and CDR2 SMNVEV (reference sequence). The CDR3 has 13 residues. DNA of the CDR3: TGTGCCAGCAGTTTTAACAGTGCCTACGAGCAGTACTTC. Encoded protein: CASSFNSAYEQYF.